The TCR beta chain described here comes from a study of Ad26.COV2.S vaccination and SARS-CoV-2 variants. The repertoire was sequenced with immunoSEQ multiplex PCR; TCRdb's copy has only in-frame clones and lacks some. The data contain about 480,000 clones, around nine tenths of them seen just once; the ten biggest clones take up roughly 13%. From germline, CDR1 is SQVTM and CDR2 ANQGSEA. V was trimmed by 5 bases and J by 0 bases, leaving 11 bases between them. The CDR3 consists of 14 residues. Treatment indicated: 15 to 20 received Ad26.COV2.S at low or high dose, single or two shots; several received placebo; per-sample allocation not given. Collection of the samples took place on day 63 after the first injection of vaccine or placebo.

The TCR comes from a person between 18 and 65 years old who received the Ad26.COV2.S COVID-19 vaccine or a placebo. The starting material was peripheral blood, obtained in a trial of Ad26.COV2.S vaccine versus placebo. This chain connects TRBV29-1 to TRBJ1-5, with D unclear. The CDR3 loop reads CSVMVPNSNQPQHF. The CDR3 DNA follows: TGCAGCGTTATGGTTCCTAATAGCAATCAGCCCCAGCATTTT. The variable domain in full, completed from reference TRBV29-1 and TRBJ1-5, reads SAVISQKPSRDICQRGTSLTIQCQVDSQVTMMFWYRQQPGQSLTLIATANQGSEATYESGFVIDKFPISRPNLTFSTLTVSNMSPEDSSIYLCSVMVPNSNQPQHFGDGTRLSIL.